Sequencing of this TCR beta chain was carried out in a study of blood T cell repertoires in COVID-19. Across the whole study: The United States, Italy and Spain provided the acute and convalescent COVID-19 samples.

Original handling: Quantification of nucleated cells was approximated via reference gene primer amplification. Clones were sequenced by immunoSEQ multiplex PCR, and TCRdb holds only the in-frame ones, with some missing. V and J calls and clone size follow that table, whereas D and trimming were derived from the DNA. Counted here are more than 300,000 clones, nearly 90% occurring once; the ten biggest clones make up approximately 2%. V gave up 7 bases and J gave up 1 base, with 5 bases separating them. Germline CDR1 SEHNR, CDR2 FQNEAQ (reference sequence). The CDR3 covers 12 residues. Sequenced material: peripheral blood. The chain recombines TRBV7-9 with TRBJ1-3; D not resolved. This clonotype was sampled from a woman in her thirties with COVID-19, enrolled during active disease. Here the CDR3 reads CASILSGNTIYF. Written as DNA, the CDR3 is TGTGCCAGCATACTTTCTGGAAACACCATATATTTT. The whole variable domain, remainder taken from reference TRBV7-9 and TRBJ1-3, is DTGVSQNPRHKITKRGQNVTFRCDPISEHNRLYWYRQTLGQGPEFLTYFQNEAQLEKSRLLSDRFSAERPKGSFSTLEIQRTEQGDSAMYLCASILSGNTIYFGEGSWLTVV.